Listed below are T cell receptor beta chains from one sample, sequenced in a study of cytomegalovirus exposure and HLA in healthy donors. The method was immunoSEQ multiplex PCR; TCRdb's version includes in-frame clones alone and lacks a portion of them. The repertoire consists of more than 85,000 clones, with 76% occurring once and the leading ten covering roughly 8.2%. What was sequenced was PBMCs. The receptors originated from a woman aged 45-65 years in good health and CMV-seropositive. CDR3s include the opening cysteine and the closing phenylalanine or tryptophan. D genes are given only for firm matches. A clone size is listed for some rows: how often the clone was seen (once, few, many), or a class if it is expanded.

V gene,D gene,J gene,clone size,CDR3 DNA,CDR3 protein
TRBV7-3,NA,TRBJ2-1,NA,TGTGCCAGCAGCCCAAGCGGCAGCTCCTACAATGAGCAGTTCTTC,CASSPSGSSYNEQFF
TRBV7-2,TRBD2,TRBJ2-2,NA,TGTGCCAGCAGCTTAGTGCTAGCGGGAAGTACCGGGGAGCTGTTTTTT,CASSLVLAGSTGELFF
TRBV7-2,NA,TRBJ2-1,NA,TGTGCCAGCAGGCTCGGGTACGAAAGGAATGAGCAGTTCTTC,CASRLGYERNEQFF
TRBV2,TRBD2,TRBJ2-4,NA,TGTGCCAGCAGACCGGGACTAGCGGGAGCGAGGGGGGACATTCAGTACTTC,CASRPGLAGARGDIQYF
TRBV5-6,TRBD1,TRBJ1-2,NA,TGTGCCAGCAGCCTCCTGACAGGGGGCCCAAATGGCTACACCTTC,CASSLLTGGPNGYTF
TRBV5-6,TRBD1,TRBJ1-2,NA,TGTGCCAGCAGCTCTTACGACAGGGGAGGTGGTGGCTACACCTTC,CASSSYDRGGGGYTF
TRBV21-1,NA,TRBJ2-7,NA,TGTGCCAGCAGCAAAAAAAGCGGGGCAGGACCTTCAAAGGAGCAGTACTTC,CASSKKSGAGPSKEQYF
TRBV4-1,NA,TRBJ1-2,NA,TGCGCCAGCAGCCAAGATTCTAGGGGGACGCTTGACTATGGCTACACCTTC,CASSQDSRGTLDYGYTF
TRBV7-9,NA,TRBJ2-1,few,TGTGCCAGCAGCTTAGACGGGATATGGAATGAGCAGTTCTTC,CASSLDGIWNEQFF
TRBV29-1,NA,TRBJ1-1,NA,TGCAGCGTTGCCGGTGGGAACACTGAAGCTTTCTTT,CSVAGGNTEAFF
TRBV5-6,TRBD1,TRBJ1-1,NA,TGTGCCAGCAGCCCCGGGACAGGGGGCTTTGAAGCTTTCTTT,CASSPGTGGFEAFF
TRBV19,NA,TRBJ2-7,NA,TGTGCCAGTAGTACCGTAGACGAGCAGTACTTC,CASSTVDEQYF
TRBV5-4,TRBD1,TRBJ2-7,NA,TGTGCCAGCAGAGGGCCGGGACAGGGGGGCCACGAGCAGTACTTC,CASRGPGQGGHEQYF
TRBV7-2,NA,TRBJ1-3,NA,TGTGCCAGCAGCGAGGAGGCCAGGGGAAACACCATATATTTT,CASSEEARGNTIYF
TRBV2,TRBD2,TRBJ2-3,NA,TGTGCCAGCAGGAGGACTAGCGGGAGGTCGGTGTCTAGCACAGATACGCAGTATTTT,CASRRTSGRSVSSTDTQYF
TRBV27,TRBD1,TRBJ1-1,NA,TGTGCCAGCAGTTTATCGCTAGGGGGCTTAGTCGTGGGCACTGAAGCTTTCTTT,CASSLSLGGLVVGTEAFF
TRBV19,TRBD2,TRBJ2-4,NA,TGTGCCAGTTCAGCGGGGGGGATAGCCAAAAACATTCAGTACTTC,CASSAGGIAKNIQYF
TRBV4-1,TRBD1,TRBJ1-2,NA,TGCGCCAGCAGCCAGCGACAGGGCACTAACTATGGCTACACCTTC,CASSQRQGTNYGYTF
TRBV7-3,TRBD1,TRBJ1-1,NA,TGTGCCAGCAGCTTGGGGACAGGGTATAACACTGAAGCTTTCTTT,CASSLGTGYNTEAFF
TRBV2,TRBD2,TRBJ2-7,NA,TGTGCCAGCGGGGGGAGGGGAGCGGACTACGAGCAGTACTTC,CASGGRGADYEQYF
TRBV7-9,TRBD2,TRBJ2-3,NA,TGTGCCAGCAGCCGGACTAGCGGAAGCACAGATACGCAGTATTTT,CASSRTSGSTDTQYF
TRBV6-1,NA,TRBJ1-5,NA,TGTGCCAGCGGTGGAGACAGGCGGGGCAATCAGCCCCAGCATTTT,CASGGDRRGNQPQHF
TRBV4-3,NA,TRBJ2-2,once,TGCGCCAGCAGCCAAGGCTCCGGGACACTCACCGGGGAGCTGTTTTTT,CASSQGSGTLTGELFF
TRBV6-6,NA,TRBJ1-2,few,TGTGCCAGCAGTTACGGGCAGGGAGGCGGCTACACCTTC,CASSYGQGGGYTF
TRBV29-1,NA,TRBJ1-2,once,TGCAGCGTTCCACCCGGGGATTATGGCTACACCTTC,CSVPPGDYGYTF
TRBV7-9,NA,TRBJ2-2,NA,TGTGCCAGCAGCACACTCTGGCAGGCAGTAACGAACACCGGGGAGCTGTTTTTT,CASSTLWQAVTNTGELFF
TRBV7-7,NA,TRBJ2-5,few,TGTGCTAGCAGCTTAGAGTTAGGGGTGACCCAGTACTTC,CASSLELGVTQYF
TRBV7-2,TRBD2,TRBJ2-1,NA,TGTGCCAGCAGCTCCGGACTAGGTTCACACAATGAGCAGTTCTTC,CASSSGLGSHNEQFF
TRBV7-3,NA,TRBJ2-7,NA,TGTGCCAGCAGCTTAGGAAGCGGGACAACCTACGAGCAGTACTTC,CASSLGSGTTYEQYF